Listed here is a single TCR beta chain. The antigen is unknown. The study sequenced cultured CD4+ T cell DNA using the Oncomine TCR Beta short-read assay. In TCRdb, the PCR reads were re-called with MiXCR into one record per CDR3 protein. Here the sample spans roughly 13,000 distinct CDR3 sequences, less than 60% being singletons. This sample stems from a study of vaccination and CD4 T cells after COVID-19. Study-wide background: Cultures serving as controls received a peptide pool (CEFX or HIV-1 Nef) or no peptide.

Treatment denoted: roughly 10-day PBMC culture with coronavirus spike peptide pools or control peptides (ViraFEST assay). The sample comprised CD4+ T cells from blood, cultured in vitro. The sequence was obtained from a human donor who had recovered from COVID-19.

For the CDR3, the DNA is TGTGCCAGCCAGGGACAGCGACCCTACGAGCAGTACTTC. This encodes CASQGQRPYEQYF. The rearrangement links TRBV6-1 to TRBJ2-7, with 7 bases that match TRBD1. The CDR3 runs to 13 residues. With V trimmed by 8 bases and J by 2 bases, 6 bases remained unmatched. From germline, CDR1 is MNHNS and CDR2 SASEGT.